This TCR beta chain was sequenced during a study of blood T cell repertoires in COVID-19. Study-wide background: The cDNA or gDNA used as material had been derived from T cells, B-cell-depleted T cells, or PBMCs.

V was trimmed by 2 bases and J by 7 bases, leaving 15 bases between them. The length of the CDR3 is 14 residues. Germline V lookup: CDR1 SGHRS, CDR2 YFSETQ. The method was immunoSEQ multiplex PCR; TCRdb's version includes in-frame clones alone and lacks a portion of them. The sample lists 250,000 to 350,000 clones, around 87% occurring once. Participants came from 24 US areas, aged about 18 to 89 years. Before being deemed recovered, Cohort 3 donors had two negative PCRs, clearance, or symptom resolution. The chain links TRBV5-1 to TRBJ2-5, with D perhaps TRBD2 (5 bases). This receptor was taken from a woman in her twenties or thirties who had recovered from COVID-19. Source material: PBMCs or T cells enriched from blood (not recorded which). The CDR3 sequence is CASSFEDSIWTQYF. CDR3 coding DNA: TGCGCCAGCAGCTTTGAGGACTCGATATGGACCCAGTACTTC.